This T cell receptor beta chain emerged from a study of metastatic and nonmetastatic thyroid tumors. Across the study: Comparative analysis of repertoires was undertaken across blood and tumor or nodule tissue obtained from malignant and benign thyroid patients. General observations from the study: When malignant thyroid tumors were compared with benign nodules, TCR beta diversity was reportedly significantly higher in the malignant tumors. This held in both blood and tumor samples.

A word on this clone: Its antigen is not identified.

CDR1 and CDR2 from the germline V gene are SGHNT and YENEEA. The CDR3 consists of 14 residues. V lost 5 bases to trimming and J lost 2 bases; unmatched junction nucleotides: 3. No patient had received any treatment before thyroid surgery. Source study methods: Variation in CDR3 across clinicopathological groups served as the basis for constructing a distant-metastasis classifier in papillary thyroid cancer. MiXCR was used by TCRdb to re-call the PCR reads. The V and J calls here are based on TCRdb, not the publication. The sample holds 15,000 to 20,000 clones, more than 25% seen once. The sequenced sample was tumor tissue. This rearrangement joins TRBV11-3 to TRBJ1-5, with 7 bases matching TRBD1. This TCR was sampled from a female donor with papillary thyroid cancer or a benign thyroid nodule (not recorded which). Some clones in this sample may be carry-over from other donors' samples. The CDR3 here is CASSHTGGNQPQHF. CDR3 DNA sequence: TGTGCCAGCAGCCATACAGGGGGCAATCAGCCCCAGCATTTT.